This entry lists 6 T cell receptor beta chains sequenced from one sample in a study of blood T cell repertoires in COVID-19. The assay was immunoSEQ multiplex PCR, and TCRdb's table has in-frame clones only and misses some. The data hold some 340,000 clones, with around four fifths observed a single time. Sample: peripheral blood. The receptor set was obtained from a man younger than 40 with active or convalescent COVID-19.

The chain employs TRBV24-1 and TRBJ2-7, with TRBD1 matching 7 bases. Germline V lookup: CDR1 KGHDR, CDR2 SFDVKD. J gave up 2 bases and V 4 bases, and 7 bases lay outside the gene matches. This CDR3 has 15 residues. CDR3 bases: TGTGCCACCAGTGACTCCGGGACAGTTCCCTACGAGCAGTACTTC. This gives the protein CATSDSGTVPYEQYF.

The chain joins TRBV6-2 or TRBV6-3 to TRBJ2-6, with 11 bases fitting TRBD2. The CDR3 is made up of 18 amino acids. Germline V gene lookup returns CDR1 MNHEY and CDR2 SVGEGT. With V trimmed by 4 bases and J by 0 bases, 5 bases remained unmatched. CDR3 sequence (DNA): TGTGCCAGCAGTTTCCTAGCGGGAGGTCCCTCTGGGGCCAACGTCCTGACTTTC. Its translation is CASSFLAGGPSGANVLTF.

The chain has TRBV19 and TRBJ2-5; 8 bases align to TRBD2. The CDR3 spans 15 residues. J gave up 4 bases and V 7 bases, and 11 bases lay outside the gene matches. The germline V gene has CDR1 LNHDA and CDR2 SQIVND (reference sequence). The CDR3 bases are TGTGCCAGTAAGGGGCTCGGACTAGCCCGAGAGACCCAGTACTTC. It yields the protein CASKGLGLARETQYF.

This clone was seen once. The chain couples TRBV13 to TRBJ2-7; 10 nucleotides match TRBD2. The CDR3 covers 16 residues. CDR1 and CDR2 from the germline V gene are PRHDT and FYEKMQ (reference sequence). V was clipped by 0 bases and J by 2 bases; unmatched bases: 4. The CDR3 DNA reads TGTGCCAGCAGCTTAGGCTGGACTAGCGGTCCCTACGAGCAGTACTTC. Protein product: CASSLGWTSGPYEQYF.

The chain couples TRBV6-6 to TRBJ2-3; TRBD1 agrees at 7 bases. Trimming at V came to 2 bases and at J to 1 base, leaving 3 bases not matched to a gene. This CDR3 is 15 amino acids long. Germline CDR1 is MNHNY and CDR2 is SVGAGI (reference sequence). CDR3 DNA: TGTGCCAGCAGTTACCTTGGACAGGGCACAGATACGCAGTATTTT. Translating gives CASSYLGQGTDTQYF.

The chain has TRBV4-3 and TRBJ2-5; tentative D call: TRBD1 (8 bases). Germline loops: CDR1 LGHNA, CDR2 YSLEER. V dropped 1 base and J dropped 4 bases, with 19 bases sitting between them. This CDR3 region has 17 residues. CDR3 amino acids: CASSQVAQQGGRETQYF. The DNA of the CDR3 is TGCGCCAGCAGCCAAGTCGCTCAACAGGGGGGGCGAGAGACCCAGTACTTC.